The sequence of this T cell receptor beta chain was determined in a study of early T cells in non-severe SARS-CoV-2 infection (TCRdb year 2021). Study-level background: TCR sequencing used bulk RNA from unsorted whole blood, so alpha and beta chains could not be paired. General findings and caveats noted by the study authors: VDJdb matching was skewed toward anti-spike CD8 responses and likely underestimated virus-specific expansions by missing private and CD4 specificities.

From the germline V gene, CDR1 is SGHDN and CDR2 is FVKESK. The CDR3, from cysteine to phenylalanine, totals 13 residues. Of all the DNA, just the CDR3 is kept, 39 bases in frame from base 1. A distance of 7 bases separates the germline ends of V and J, which lose 8 bases and 2 bases respectively. In regard to this clonotype: Its antigen remains undetermined. Base quality data are lacking; no much larger clone is found one base away.

Set within a cohort of healthcare workers in London, UK, this nested case-control study involved weekly PCR testing of nasopharyngeal swabs along with blood sampling. Healthcare workers were recruited during the week of the UK lockdown, between 23 and 31 March 2020, and followed weekly for up to roughly 15 weeks. Receptor libraries were prepared by 5' RACE. Sequenced on a NextSeq 500. To correct for sequencing error and PCR bias, the TCR library protocol tagged individual cDNA molecules with unique molecular identifiers. TCR alpha and beta chains were both sequenced, and the abundances of alpha and beta sequences in each sample were closely correlated with each other. The study's processing was this. V gene, J gene and CDR3 annotation of TCR sequences was performed with Decombinator V4. Expanded TCRs were defined as changing significantly between any two time points under a Poisson model with p below 0.0001. TCR abundances were normalised to the total number of TCRs sequenced per sample and expressed as counts per million. MAIT TCRs were defined by TRAV1-2 paired with TRAJ12, TRAJ20 or TRAJ33, and iNKT TCRs by TRAV10 paired with TRAJ18. A search of VDJdb, accessed on 1 November 2021, was run for TCRs annotated to CMV, EBV and SARS-CoV-2, with TCRs annotated for multiple antigens excluded. TCRdb reprocessed the public reads (quality trimming at Q25 with fastp, clone calling with MiXCR) and kept in-frame beta chains. Entries that share a CDR3 protein sequence are merged under the most common genes and DNA. These V and J calls are TCRdb output, not the study's own analysis. The sample profile shows 20,000 to 25,000 distinct CDR3 sequences; 3.5% to 5.5% of them were found once. Approximately 8.3% of the sample belongs to the ten largest clones.

This TCR was recovered from an adult who was a healthcare worker with PCR-confirmed SARS-CoV-2 infection or an uninfected control (not recorded which). Here the chain combines TRBV14 and TRBJ2-6; the D gene is not confidently resolved. Sequencing input: whole blood. The CDR3 is CASGMAGANVLTF. The DNA sequence reads TGTGCCAGCGGTATGGCTGGGGCCAACGTCCTGACTTTC.